The 21 T cell receptor beta chains given below trace back to one sample, sequenced in a study of blood T cell repertoires in COVID-19. Only in-frame clones appear in the TCRdb table, and some are missing; sequencing was by immunoSEQ multiplex PCR. The table has under 250,000 clones, about 90% seen once. The material sequenced was peripheral blood. The receptors shown here come from a young man with active or convalescent COVID-19.

V is TRBV6-1 and J is TRBJ2-1; 9 nucleotides agree with TRBD2. Germline V gene data show CDR1 as MNHNS and CDR2 as SASEGT. The CDR3 covers 15 residues. The J segment lost 5 bases and the V segment lost 3 bases, leaving 5 bases of the junction unmatched. The CDR3 DNA reads as TGTGCCAGCAGTGATGTGACTAGCGGCCACAATGAGCAGTTCTTC. Its protein is CASSDVTSGHNEQFF.

The chain joins TRBV10-3 to TRBJ1-2; the match to TRBD1 covers 9 bases. CDR3 length: 18 amino acids. CDR1 is ENHRY and CDR2 is SYGVKD in the germline V gene. The J segment lost 4 bases and the V segment lost 3 bases, leaving 15 bases of the junction unmatched. CDR3 nucleotide sequence: TGTGCCATCAGTGATCCTCCGGGACAGGGAGAAATGGGCTATGGCTACACCTTC. It encodes CAISDPPGQGEMGYGYTF.

This chain connects TRBV6-5 to TRBJ2-5, with TRBD2 identical over 7 bases. The CDR3 is made up of 16 amino acids. The V gene's germline CDR1 is MNHEY and CDR2 SVGAGI. V dropped 0 bases and J dropped 3; count of bases not matched to a gene: 7. CDR3 nucleotides: TGTGCCAGCAGTTACTCGAGGGAGGGCCTCGAAGAGACCCAGTACTTC. Translation: CASSYSREGLEETQYF.

This rearrangement joins TRBV27 to TRBJ2-4, with D possibly matching TRBD1 (5 bases). V was shortened by 8 bases and J by 2 bases, with 10 bases between the two germline ends. The CDR3 contains 13 residues. Germline lookup yields CDR1 MNHEY and CDR2 SMNVEV (reference sequence). In nucleotides, the CDR3 is TGTGCCAGCGGGTGGGGCCCCAAAAACATTCAGTACTTC. It encodes CASGWGPKNIQYF.

This rearrangement joins TRBV9 to TRBJ1-2; D is undetermined. Germline loops: CDR1 SGDLS, CDR2 YYNGEE. Between the trimmed V and J ends, which lost 3 bases and 2 bases, there was a span of 8 bases. The CDR3 spans 13 residues. The CDR3 nucleotides read TGTGCCAGCAGCGAACAACAGAACTATGGCTACACCTTC. It encodes CASSEQQNYGYTF.

This chain links TRBV7-2 with TRBJ2-5; the D gene is possibly TRBD1 (6 bases). The CDR3 runs to 17 residues. The germline gives CDR1 SGHTA, CDR2 FQGNSA. The germline V and J ends were trimmed by 4 bases and 0 bases, with 18 bases remaining between them. The DNA of the CDR3 is TGTGCCAGCAGCTATGCTACCGGGACACCGTACCAAGAGACCCAGTACTTC. Protein: CASSYATGTPYQETQYF.

The chain joins TRBV7-6 to TRBJ1-1, with TRBD1 identical over 9 bases. Germline V gene sequence: CDR1 SGHVS, CDR2 FNYEAQ. The CDR3 is made up of 15 amino acids. With V trimmed by 5 bases and J by 2 bases, 6 bases remained unmatched. The CDR3 nucleotides read TGTGCCAGCAGCCTACCGACAGGGGGAAACACTGAAGCTTTCTTT. This codes for CASSLPTGGNTEAFF.

The CDR3 nucleotides are TGCAGCGTTGTAGGGACTAGCGGGAGGATGTCCTACAATGAGCAGTTCTTC. Translating it yields CSVVGTSGRMSYNEQFF. The V and J genes are TRBV29-1 and TRBJ2-1, with 15 bases fitting TRBD2. Per the germline V gene, CDR1 is SQVTM and CDR2 is ANQGSEA. Losses at the gene ends were 4 bases for V and 1 base for J; bases not matched to a gene: 5. The CDR3 is 17 amino acids.

The rearrangement uses TRBV3-1 (or the pseudogene TRBV3-2) and TRBJ2-1, with TRBD2 identical over 9 bases. The V and J ends lost 6 bases and 8 bases, in that order; junction bases with no gene match: 14. This CDR3 is 16 amino acids long. Germline lookup yields CDR1 LGHDT and CDR2 YNNKEL (reference sequence). CDR3 nucleotides: TGTGCCAGCAGAGGGAGCGGCGGGAGGGCCCGGCATGAGCAGTTCTTC. Amino acids: CASRGSGGRARHEQFF.

This chain joins TRBV4-3 and TRBJ2-2; possible D gene TRBD2, 5 bases. CDR1 is LGHNA, CDR2 YSLEER, per germline. The CDR3 runs 20 residues. Trimming took off 0 bases at V and 2 bases at J, with 22 bases between the two ends. The CDR3 protein is CASSQDSKEERIPNTGELFF. The CDR3 DNA is TGCGCCAGCAGCCAAGATTCTAAGGAGGAACGAATTCCTAACACCGGGGAGCTGTTTTTT.

J is TRBJ2-1 and V is TRBV5-1; unclear D gene. The germline CDR1 and CDR2 sequences are SGHRS and YFSETQ. The CDR3 is 13 residues long. The V end was cut by 0 bases, the J end by 8 bases, with 9 bases between. CDR3 sequence: CASSLVPTDEQFF. CDR3 nucleotides: TGCGCCAGCAGCTTGGTCCCTACCGATGAGCAGTTCTTC.

The J gene is TRBJ2-1, the V gene TRBV5-1; 11 bases match TRBD2. V gave up 0 bases and J gave up 7 bases; unmatched junction bases: 9. CDR1 SGHRS and CDR2 YFSETQ come from the germline V gene. This CDR3 has 17 residues. CDR3 loop: CASSLEDSSGGKNEQFF. In nucleotides, the CDR3 is TGCGCCAGCAGCTTGGAAGACTCTAGCGGGGGGAAGAATGAGCAGTTCTTC.

V is TRBV9 and J is TRBJ1-5; D remains ambiguous. V was clipped by 0 bases and J by 1 base, with 5 bases between them. Germline lookup yields CDR1 SGDLS and CDR2 YYNGEE. The CDR3 length is 14 residues. The CDR3 nucleotides read TGTGCCAGCAGCGTAGGGCCAAGCAATCAGCCCCAGCATTTT. This encodes CASSVGPSNQPQHF. Supplemented by reference TRBV9 and TRBJ1-5, the full variable domain reads DSGVTQTPKHLITATGQRVTLRCSPRSGDLSVYWYQQSLDQGLQFLIQYYNGEERAKGNILERFSAQQFPDLHSELNLSSLELGDSALYFCASSVGPSNQPQHFGDGTRLSIL.

The J gene is TRBJ1-4, the V gene TRBV19, with D tentatively TRBD1 (5 bases). V was trimmed by 5 bases and J by 2 bases, leaving 18 bases between them. Germline V gives CDR1 LNHDA, CDR2 SQIVND (reference sequence). The CDR3 runs to 17 residues. The CDR3 coding sequence is TGTGCCAGTAGTCCGCGGGGGGTATTTGGCACTAATGAAAAACTGTTTTTT. Residues: CASSPRGVFGTNEKLFF.

The rearrangement links TRBV27 to TRBJ1-6; the match to TRBD1 covers 7 bases. Trimming removed 5 bases from V and 8 bases from J; junction bases left unmatched: 12. Germline values: CDR1 MNHEY, CDR2 SMNVEV (reference sequence). The CDR3 is 16 amino acids. CDR3 bases: TGTGCCAGCAGTACCTCGACAGGGTTAAGCCATTCACCCCTCCACTTT. The encoded protein is CASSTSTGLSHSPLHF.

The V and J genes are TRBV7-2 and TRBJ1-1; unclear D gene. The V gene's germline CDR1 is SGHTA and CDR2 FQGNSA. The CDR3 runs to 14 residues. The germline V and J ends were trimmed by 5 bases and 4 bases, with 14 bases remaining between them. CDR3 nucleotides: TGTGCCAGCAGCCCGCGGAGGTTAGGCACTGAAGCTTTCTTT. It specifies CASSPRRLGTEAFF.

V is TRBV4-3 and J is TRBJ2-7; no firm D call. This CDR3 has 13 residues. CDR1 and CDR2 from the germline V gene are LGHNA and YSLEER. V was shortened by 4 bases and J by 6 bases, with 13 bases between the two germline ends. CDR3 DNA: TGCGCCAGCAGCCCCCTGGGCAGTCGCGAGCAGTACTTC. This gives the protein CASSPLGSREQYF.

V usage is TRBV5-4 and J usage is TRBJ2-2; 9 bases agree with TRBD1. After removal of 2 bases from V and 4 bases from J, the junction contained 9 bases not matched to a gene. There are 17 residues in the CDR3. Germline V gene data show CDR1 as SGHNT and CDR2 as YYREEE (reference sequence). This chain's CDR3 is CASSFMPGTGFTGELFF. The CDR3 DNA reads TGTGCCAGCAGCTTCATGCCCGGGACAGGGTTCACCGGGGAGCTGTTTTTT.

The chain employs TRBV20-1 and TRBJ1-1; the D gene is possibly TRBD1 (5 bases). CDR1 is DFQATT and CDR2 is SNEGSKA in the germline V gene (reference sequence). This CDR3 contains 10 residues. The V and J ends lost 7 bases and 7 bases respectively, with 10 bases between them. CDR3 residues: CSVPGLEAFF. The CDR3 bases are TGCAGTGTCCCGGGACTTGAAGCTTTCTTT.

This clone was picked up one time. The genes are TRBV2 and TRBJ2-5, with D possibly TRBD1 on 5 matching bases. Germline V gene lookup returns CDR1 SNHLY and CDR2 FYNNEI. Trimming removed 4 bases from V and 1 base from J, with 10 bases in between. The CDR3 covers 14 residues. In DNA, the CDR3 is TGTGCCAGCAGTGGTGCAGGGCCCCAAGAGACCCAGTACTTC. Translated, it gives CASSGAGPQETQYF.

The CDR3 nucleotides are TGTGCCAGCAGTTACTCGAGTGTGGAGAATGAGCAGTTCTTC. The encoded protein is CASSYSSVENEQFF. The rearrangement links TRBV6-6 to TRBJ2-1; D not certain. The CDR3 contains 14 residues. Trimming took off 0 bases at V and 7 bases at J, with 10 bases between the two ends. The germline V gene encodes CDR1 MNHNY and CDR2 SVGAGI (reference sequence).